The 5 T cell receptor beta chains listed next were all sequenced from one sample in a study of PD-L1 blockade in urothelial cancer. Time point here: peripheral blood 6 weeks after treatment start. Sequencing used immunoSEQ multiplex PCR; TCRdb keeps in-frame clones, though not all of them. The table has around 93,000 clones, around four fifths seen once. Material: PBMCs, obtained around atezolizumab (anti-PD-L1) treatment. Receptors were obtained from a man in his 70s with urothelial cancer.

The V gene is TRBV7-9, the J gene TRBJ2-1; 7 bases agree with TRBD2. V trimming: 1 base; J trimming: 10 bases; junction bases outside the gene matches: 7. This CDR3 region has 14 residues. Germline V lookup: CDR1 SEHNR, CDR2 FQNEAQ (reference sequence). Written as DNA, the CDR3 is TGTGCCAGCAGCTTAGAACTAGCGACTGGAGAGCAGTTCTTC. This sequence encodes CASSLELATGEQFF.

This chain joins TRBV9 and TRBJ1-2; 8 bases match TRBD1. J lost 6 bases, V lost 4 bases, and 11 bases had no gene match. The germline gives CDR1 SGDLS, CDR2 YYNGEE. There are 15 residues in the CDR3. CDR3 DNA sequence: TGTGCCAGCAGCTCGGACGGGACAGGAAGAAATGGCTACACCTTC. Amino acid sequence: CASSSDGTGRNGYTF.

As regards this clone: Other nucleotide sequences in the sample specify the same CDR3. The CDR3 nucleotides are TGCGCCAGCAGCTTCGGGACTGGCTCCTACGAGCAGTACTTC. This gives the protein CASSFGTGSYEQYF. This chain links TRBV5-1 with TRBJ2-7; perhaps TRBD2 as D (6 bases). This CDR3 region has 14 residues. The germline V gene encodes CDR1 SGHRS and CDR2 YFSETQ. The ends were cut back, 2 bases at V and 0 bases at J, with 9 bases in the middle.

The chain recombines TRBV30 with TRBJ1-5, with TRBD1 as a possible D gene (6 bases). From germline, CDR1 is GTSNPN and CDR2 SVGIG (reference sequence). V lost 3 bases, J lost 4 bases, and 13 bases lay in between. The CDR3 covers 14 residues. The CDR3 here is CAWRDSQPNQPQHF. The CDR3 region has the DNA TGTGCCTGGAGGGACAGCCAGCCGAATCAGCCCCAGCATTTT.

This CDR3 reads CAISGGPGQGVNEQFF. CDR3 DNA sequence: TGTGCCATCTCAGGAGGGCCGGGACAGGGGGTCAATGAGCAGTTCTTC. The chain has TRBV10-3 and TRBJ2-1; 11 bases align to TRBD1. This CDR3 spans 16 amino acids. Germline trimming cut 8 bases from V and 6 bases from J; bases unmatched to any gene: 12. Germline V gives CDR1 ENHRY, CDR2 SYGVKD.